A selection of T cell receptor beta chains follows, all from one sample in a study of post-analysis software for immune sequencing data. TCRdb re-analysed the PCR reads in MiXCR, keeping a single row per CDR3 protein. Here the sample spans more than 450,000 distinct CDR3 sequences, 34% being singletons. The sequenced sample was blood. Every receptor here comes from a girl aged 2-17 years with multiple sclerosis. CDR3s include the opening cysteine and the closing phenylalanine or tryptophan. Each record gives: J gene, V gene, D gene, clone size, CDR3 protein, CDR3 DNA. D genes are given only for firm matches. The size field is filled for only some rows; it gives once, few, many or a size class.

j_gene: TRBJ2-7
v_gene: TRBV5-1
d_gene: NA
abundance: few
CDR3aa: CASSLVTGGTYEQYF
CDR3nt: TGCGCCAGCAGCTTGGTGACAGGCGGTACCTACGAGCAGTACTTC

j_gene: TRBJ1-4
v_gene: TRBV12-3/TRBV12-4
d_gene: NA
abundance: many
CDR3aa: CASSSRATNEKLFF
CDR3nt: TGTGCCAGCAGTTCGAGGGCAACTAATGAAAAACTGTTTTTT

j_gene: TRBJ2-7
v_gene: TRBV27
d_gene: TRBD2
abundance: NA
CDR3aa: CASSLKRGVPWEQYF
CDR3nt: TGTGCCAGCAGTTTAAAGCGGGGGGTGCCTTGGGAGCAGTACTTC

j_gene: TRBJ1-1
v_gene: TRBV9
d_gene: NA
abundance: NA
CDR3aa: CASSVDPGLTEAFF
CDR3nt: TGTGCCAGCAGCGTAGACCCAGGGCTCACTGAAGCTTTCTTT

j_gene: TRBJ2-3
v_gene: TRBV28
d_gene: NA
abundance: few
CDR3aa: CASSPDRSATQYF
CDR3nt: TGTGCCAGCAGTCCTGACAGGTCCGCAACGCAGTATTTT

j_gene: TRBJ1-6
v_gene: TRBV24-1
d_gene: NA
abundance: NA
CDR3aa: CATSDARVGSPLHF
CDR3nt: TGTGCCACCAGTGATGCCAGGGTTGGATCACCCCTCCACTTT

j_gene: TRBJ1-5
v_gene: TRBV20-1
d_gene: NA
abundance: few
CDR3aa: CSARAPWGSNSNQPQHF
CDR3nt: TGCAGTGCTAGAGCCCCCTGGGGCTCGAATAGCAATCAGCCCCAGCATTTT

j_gene: TRBJ2-5
v_gene: TRBV10-3
d_gene: NA
abundance: few
CDR3aa: CAIRQRQQETQYF
CDR3nt: TGTGCCATCAGGCAGAGACAACAAGAGACCCAGTACTTC

j_gene: TRBJ2-1
v_gene: TRBV7-9
d_gene: NA
abundance: few
CDR3aa: CASSLDRDRWDNEQFF
CDR3nt: TGTGCCAGCAGCTTAGATCGGGACCGGTGGGACAATGAGCAGTTCTTC

j_gene: TRBJ2-4
v_gene: TRBV12-3/TRBV12-4
d_gene: NA
abundance: NA
CDR3aa: CASSSTQTTGRNIQYF
CDR3nt: TGTGCCAGCAGTTCCACCCAAACAACAGGACGAAACATTCAGTACTTC

j_gene: TRBJ2-6
v_gene: TRBV7-3
d_gene: NA
abundance: NA
CDR3aa: CASSSFRGGPGANVLTF
CDR3nt: TGTGCCAGCAGCTCCTTTAGAGGCGGGCCAGGGGCCAACGTCCTGACTTTC

j_gene: TRBJ2-7
v_gene: TRBV6-5
d_gene: TRBD2
abundance: NA
CDR3aa: CASSSDSSGATPGEQYF
CDR3nt: TGTGCCAGCAGTTCTGACTCTAGCGGGGCCACCCCAGGCGAGCAGTACTTC

j_gene: TRBJ2-3
v_gene: TRBV10-2
d_gene: NA
abundance: few
CDR3aa: CASSEIFGTGRADTQYF
CDR3nt: TGCGCCAGCAGTGAGATTTTCGGAACAGGGAGGGCAGATACGCAGTATTTT

j_gene: TRBJ1-4
v_gene: TRBV7-9
d_gene: NA
abundance: NA
CDR3aa: CASSSAVSGEKLFF
CDR3nt: TGTGCCAGCAGCTCAGCCGTCAGTGGTGAAAAACTGTTTTTT

j_gene: TRBJ2-7
v_gene: TRBV13
d_gene: NA
abundance: NA
CDR3aa: CASGTQRTGAYEQYF
CDR3nt: TGTGCCAGCGGAACCCAGAGGACTGGAGCCTACGAGCAGTACTTC

j_gene: TRBJ1-2
v_gene: TRBV4-2
d_gene: NA
abundance: few
CDR3aa: CASSQVAYGDTNYGYTF
CDR3nt: TGTGCCAGCAGCCAAGTGGCATACGGCGATACTAACTATGGCTACACCTTC

j_gene: TRBJ1-4
v_gene: TRBV6-1
d_gene: TRBD1
abundance: NA
CDR3aa: CASTRTGGEKLFF
CDR3nt: TGTGCCAGCACGCGGACAGGGGGCGAAAAACTGTTTTTT

j_gene: TRBJ2-5
v_gene: TRBV5-1
d_gene: NA
abundance: few
CDR3aa: CASSLDPRPGRRQETQYF
CDR3nt: TGCGCCAGCAGCCTAGATCCCCGCCCGGGACGGAGGCAAGAGACCCAGTACTTC

j_gene: TRBJ2-7
v_gene: TRBV11-2
d_gene: TRBD1
abundance: few
CDR3aa: CASSVSTGVPSYEQYF
CDR3nt: TGTGCCAGCAGCGTCTCCACAGGGGTTCCCTCCTACGAGCAGTACTTC

j_gene: TRBJ2-7
v_gene: TRBV28
d_gene: NA
abundance: few
CDR3aa: CASSFDLRYGGEQYF
CDR3nt: TGTGCCAGCAGTTTCGATCTCAGGTACGGGGGCGAGCAGTACTTC

j_gene: TRBJ2-1
v_gene: TRBV15
d_gene: NA
abundance: NA
CDR3aa: CATSRDKHGGTVNEQFF
CDR3nt: TGTGCCACCAGCAGAGATAAGCATGGGGGTACCGTCAATGAGCAGTTCTTC

j_gene: TRBJ2-4
v_gene: TRBV15
d_gene: TRBD2
abundance: NA
CDR3aa: CATSREVAGVAKNIQYF
CDR3nt: TGTGCCACCAGCAGAGAGGTAGCGGGTGTAGCCAAAAACATTCAGTACTTC

j_gene: TRBJ2-5
v_gene: TRBV15
d_gene: TRBD1
abundance: NA
CDR3aa: CATRRQGTGETQYF
CDR3nt: TGTGCCACCAGGAGACAGGGGACCGGAGAGACCCAGTACTTC

j_gene: TRBJ2-7
v_gene: TRBV20-1
d_gene: NA
abundance: NA
CDR3aa: CSASFDGESYNEQYF
CDR3nt: TGCAGTGCTAGTTTTGACGGGGAGTCCTACAATGAGCAGTACTTC

j_gene: TRBJ1-5
v_gene: TRBV25-1
d_gene: NA
abundance: NA
CDR3aa: CASSERVGNQPQHF
CDR3nt: TGTGCCAGCAGTGAGAGGGTCGGCAATCAGCCCCAGCATTTT

j_gene: TRBJ1-2
v_gene: TRBV6-5
d_gene: NA
abundance: NA
CDR3aa: CASSPIRPEGGYTF
CDR3nt: TGTGCCAGCAGTCCAATTCGGCCAGAGGGGGGCTACACCTTC

j_gene: TRBJ1-1
v_gene: TRBV7-2
d_gene: NA
abundance: few
CDR3aa: CASSSRQVVNTEAFF
CDR3nt: TGTGCCAGCAGCTCGCGACAGGTCGTGAACACTGAAGCTTTCTTT

j_gene: TRBJ1-5
v_gene: TRBV20-1
d_gene: NA
abundance: NA
CDR3aa: CSAKTSSHLVQPQHF
CDR3nt: TGCAGTGCTAAGACGTCCAGCCACTTGGTTCAGCCCCAGCATTTT

j_gene: TRBJ2-7
v_gene: TRBV9
d_gene: NA
abundance: NA
CDR3aa: CASSVAGVTYEQYF
CDR3nt: TGTGCCAGCAGCGTAGCGGGGGTTACCTACGAGCAGTACTTC

j_gene: TRBJ1-2
v_gene: TRBV5-5
d_gene: TRBD1
abundance: NA
CDR3aa: CASSYRQGGGYGYTF
CDR3nt: TGTGCCAGCAGTTACAGACAGGGGGGCGGCTATGGCTACACCTTC

j_gene: TRBJ2-1
v_gene: TRBV6-6
d_gene: TRBD2
abundance: once
CDR3aa: CASSYLAGGQYNEQFF
CDR3nt: TGTGCCAGCAGTTACTTAGCGGGGGGGCAATACAATGAGCAGTTCTTC

j_gene: TRBJ2-3
v_gene: TRBV6-5
d_gene: TRBD2
abundance: NA
CDR3aa: CASSQGLGGVDTQYF
CDR3nt: TGTGCCAGCAGTCAGGGACTAGGGGGGGTAGATACGCAGTATTTT

j_gene: TRBJ2-1
v_gene: TRBV3-1
d_gene: NA
abundance: NA
CDR3aa: CASSGAGEYNEQFF
CDR3nt: TGTGCCAGCAGCGGGGCCGGGGAGTACAATGAGCAGTTCTTC

j_gene: TRBJ2-5
v_gene: TRBV20-1
d_gene: NA
abundance: few
CDR3aa: CSASIVRGETQYF
CDR3nt: TGCAGTGCTAGTATCGTCAGGGGAGAGACCCAGTACTTC

j_gene: TRBJ1-1
v_gene: TRBV29-1
d_gene: NA
abundance: NA
CDR3aa: CSGGTGSQAFF
CDR3nt: TGCAGCGGTGGGACTGGCAGTCAAGCTTTCTTT

j_gene: TRBJ2-4
v_gene: TRBV7-2
d_gene: TRBD2
abundance: NA
CDR3aa: CASSPSPGGGNIQYF
CDR3nt: TGTGCCAGCAGCCCTAGCCCCGGGGGGGGGAACATTCAGTACTTC

j_gene: TRBJ2-1
v_gene: TRBV29-1
d_gene: NA
abundance: NA
CDR3aa: CSYGQNGLPEQFF
CDR3nt: TGCAGCTACGGACAGAACGGACTTCCCGAGCAGTTCTTC

j_gene: TRBJ2-7
v_gene: TRBV7-8
d_gene: TRBD1
abundance: once
CDR3aa: CASSSTITTGDSYEQYF
CDR3nt: TGTGCCAGCAGCTCCACTATAACGACAGGGGATTCCTACGAGCAGTACTTC

j_gene: TRBJ1-6
v_gene: TRBV12-3/TRBV12-4
d_gene: NA
abundance: NA
CDR3aa: CASSLAPQHSPLHF
CDR3nt: TGTGCCAGCAGTTTAGCGCCCCAACATTCACCCCTCCACTTT

j_gene: TRBJ2-5
v_gene: TRBV6-2/TRBV6-3
d_gene: NA
abundance: NA
CDR3aa: CASSYSVFRGGEEETQYF
CDR3nt: TGTGCCAGCAGTTACTCGGTTTTCAGGGGTGGAGAGGAAGAGACCCAGTACTTC

j_gene: TRBJ1-2
v_gene: TRBV14
d_gene: NA
abundance: few
CDR3aa: CASSQDRWAGRAYGYTF
CDR3nt: TGTGCCAGCAGCCAAGATAGGTGGGCAGGGCGAGCCTATGGCTACACCTTC

j_gene: TRBJ2-5
v_gene: TRBV6-2/TRBV6-3
d_gene: NA
abundance: many
CDR3aa: CASREWETQYF
CDR3nt: TGTGCCAGCAGGGAGTGGGAGACCCAGTACTTC

j_gene: TRBJ2-7
v_gene: TRBV20-1
d_gene: TRBD1
abundance: few
CDR3aa: CSAPGQTYYEQYF
CDR3nt: TGCAGTGCGCCGGGACAGACCTACTACGAGCAGTACTTC

j_gene: TRBJ2-4
v_gene: TRBV10-2
d_gene: NA
abundance: few
CDR3aa: CASKLQHSAKNIQYF
CDR3nt: TGCGCCAGCAAGTTACAACATTCGGCCAAAAACATTCAGTACTTC

j_gene: TRBJ1-1
v_gene: TRBV5-1
d_gene: NA
abundance: NA
CDR3aa: CASSLEGPTEAFF
CDR3nt: TGCGCCAGCAGCTTGGAGGGGCCCACTGAAGCTTTCTTT

j_gene: TRBJ2-5
v_gene: TRBV20-1
d_gene: NA
abundance: NA
CDR3aa: CSAKCIPAPETQYF
CDR3nt: TGCAGTGCTAAATGTATCCCGGCCCCAGAGACCCAGTACTTC

j_gene: TRBJ2-1
v_gene: TRBV5-1
d_gene: NA
abundance: few
CDR3aa: CASSLDRVYNEQFF
CDR3nt: TGCGCCAGCAGCTTGGACAGGGTCTACAATGAGCAGTTCTTC

j_gene: TRBJ2-3
v_gene: TRBV29-1
d_gene: NA
abundance: NA
CDR3aa: CSVALGFTDTQYF
CDR3nt: TGCAGCGTAGCTTTGGGGTTCACAGATACGCAGTATTTT